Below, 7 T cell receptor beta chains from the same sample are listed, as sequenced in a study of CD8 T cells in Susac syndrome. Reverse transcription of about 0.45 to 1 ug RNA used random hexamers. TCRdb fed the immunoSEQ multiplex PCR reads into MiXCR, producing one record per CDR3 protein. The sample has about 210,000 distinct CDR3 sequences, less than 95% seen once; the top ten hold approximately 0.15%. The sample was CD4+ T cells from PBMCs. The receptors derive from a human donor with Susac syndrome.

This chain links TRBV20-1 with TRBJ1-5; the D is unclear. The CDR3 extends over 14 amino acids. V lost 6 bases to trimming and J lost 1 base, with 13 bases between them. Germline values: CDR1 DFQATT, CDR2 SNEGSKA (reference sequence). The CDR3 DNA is TGCAGTGCCTCGAGAGGGCCCAGCAATCAGCCCCAGCATTTT. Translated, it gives CSASRGPSNQPQHF.

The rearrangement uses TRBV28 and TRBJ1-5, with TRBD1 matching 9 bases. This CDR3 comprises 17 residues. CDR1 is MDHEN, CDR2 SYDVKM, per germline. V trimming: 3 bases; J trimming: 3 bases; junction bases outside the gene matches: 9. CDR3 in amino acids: CASSFPQTGGYNQPQHF. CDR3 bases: TGTGCCAGCAGTTTCCCACAAACAGGGGGCTACAATCAGCCCCAGCATTTT.

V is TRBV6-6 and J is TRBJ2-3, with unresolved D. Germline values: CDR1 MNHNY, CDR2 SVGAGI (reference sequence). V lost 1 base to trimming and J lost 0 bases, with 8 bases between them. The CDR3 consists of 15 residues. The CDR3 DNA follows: TGTGCCAGCAGTTACTTAGCAGCTAGCACAGATACGCAGTATTTT. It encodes CASSYLAASTDTQYF.

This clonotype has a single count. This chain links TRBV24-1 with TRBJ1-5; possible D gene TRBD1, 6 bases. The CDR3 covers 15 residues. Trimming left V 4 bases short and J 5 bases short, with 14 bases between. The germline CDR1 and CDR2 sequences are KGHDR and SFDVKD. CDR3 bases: TGTGCCACCAGTGACCCTACAGGGAATGATCAGCCCCAGCATTTT. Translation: CATSDPTGNDQPQHF.

The CDR3 nucleotides are TGTGCCAGCAGTTATATGGGACGGAATTCACCCCTCCACTTT. The encoded protein is CASSYMGRNSPLHF. This chain connects TRBV6-5 to TRBJ1-6, with D perhaps TRBD1 (5 bases). The CDR3 has 14 residues. Germline V CDR1 and CDR2: MNHEY, SVGAGI. Deletions cut 3 bases from V and 7 bases from J, with 10 bases between.

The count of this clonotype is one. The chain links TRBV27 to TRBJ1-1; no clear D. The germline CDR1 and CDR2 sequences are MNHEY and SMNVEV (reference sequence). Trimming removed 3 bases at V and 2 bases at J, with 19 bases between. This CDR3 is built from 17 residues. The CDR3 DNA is TGTGCCAGCAGTTTCACGCCACGTCCTCGGGGAAACACTGAAGCTTTCTTT. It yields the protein CASSFTPRPRGNTEAFF.

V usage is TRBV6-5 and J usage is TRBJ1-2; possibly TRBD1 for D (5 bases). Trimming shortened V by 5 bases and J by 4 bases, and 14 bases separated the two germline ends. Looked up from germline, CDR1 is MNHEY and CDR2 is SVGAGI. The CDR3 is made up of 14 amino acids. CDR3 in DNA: TGTGCCAGCAGTCGAACCGCGACAGTCTATGGCTACACCTTC. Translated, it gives CASSRTATVYGYTF.